This T cell receptor (beta chain) was identified during a study of OX40 agonist ivuxolimab in advanced cancers. On the study more broadly: Treatment of patients was with ivuxolimab, an agonistic anti-OX40 (CD134) antibody. At doses from 0.01 to 10 mg/kg, patients were given intravenous ivuxolimab every 2 weeks. Study results and limitations: The mean number of expanded clones was higher in CD8+ T cells than in CD4+. The authors did not determine the antigen specificity of the expanded peripheral T cells.

Measured with immunoSEQ multiplex PCR; TCRdb has only the in-frame clones, and not every one. The sample consists of tens of thousands of clones, about 88% of them appearing once. Note on this clone: Its antigen is as yet unknown.

This sample comprised CD4+ or CD8+ T cells sorted from blood, obtained in a trial of the OX40 agonist ivuxolimab. The sequence was obtained from an adult with an advanced solid tumor such as melanoma, head and neck, liver or kidney cancer.

CDR3 residues: CASSFSGRGNEQFF. CDR3 DNA: TGTGCCAGCAGTTTTAGCGGGAGGGGCAATGAGCAGTTCTTC. The chain has TRBV28 and TRBJ2-1, with 11 bases lining up with TRBD2. Trimming at V came to 3 bases and at J to 6 bases, leaving 1 base not matched to a gene. This CDR3 contains 14 residues. Germline CDR1 MDHEN, CDR2 SYDVKM.